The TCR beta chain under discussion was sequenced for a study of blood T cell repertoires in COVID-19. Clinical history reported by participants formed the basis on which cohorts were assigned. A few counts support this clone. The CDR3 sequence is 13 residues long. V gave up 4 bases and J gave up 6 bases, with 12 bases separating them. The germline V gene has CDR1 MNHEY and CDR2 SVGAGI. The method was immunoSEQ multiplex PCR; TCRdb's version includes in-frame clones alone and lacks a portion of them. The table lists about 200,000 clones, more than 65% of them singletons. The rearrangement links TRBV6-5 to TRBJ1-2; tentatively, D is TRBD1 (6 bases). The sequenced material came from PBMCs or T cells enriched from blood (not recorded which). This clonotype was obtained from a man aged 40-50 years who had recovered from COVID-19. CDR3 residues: CASSSGVEDGYTF. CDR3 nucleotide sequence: TGTGCCAGCAGTTCAGGGGTAGAGGATGGCTACACCTTC.